The TCR beta chain under discussion was sequenced for a study of blood T cell repertoires in COVID-19. Sequenced by immunoSEQ multiplex PCR; TCRdb stores in-frame clones only, minus some. The repertoire holds nearly 100,000 clones, roughly 84% seen once, with 15% to 20% in the top ten. As for this clone: Other nucleotide sequences from this sample produce the same CDR3.

The sequenced sample consisted of peripheral blood. This TCR was recovered from an older woman with acute or convalescent COVID-19.

CDR3 nucleotide sequence: TGTGCCAGTAGTCCGGACAGAAATCAGCCCCAGCATTTT. Translating gives CASSPDRNQPQHF. This sequence joins TRBV19 and TRBJ1-5, with D perhaps matching TRBD1 (6 bases). This CDR3 spans 13 amino acids. The V gene's germline CDR1 is LNHDA and CDR2 SQIVND (reference sequence). The V and J ends lost 5 bases and 4 bases respectively, with 9 bases between them.